The clone carrying this T cell receptor beta chain was recorded many times. This CDR3 has 16 amino acids. The V and J ends lost 3 bases and 5 bases respectively, with 17 bases between them. Germline V gives CDR1 MNHEY, CDR2 SVGEGT. TCR beta CDR3 regions were amplified from RNA. In the first-round RT-PCR of the TCR CDR3, the HTBI primer set was used. From the multiplex PCR reads, TCRdb called clonotypes with MiXCR, one entry per CDR3 protein. The top ten clones hold almost 8% of a sample with under 350,000 distinct CDR3 sequences, more than 10% of them seen once. This sample was taken from a study of T cells in Graves' hyperthyroidism and ophthalmopathy. On the study more broadly: Before treatment of any kind, peripheral blood was taken at initial diagnosis.

The TCR originated in a woman aged 25 to 39 with Graves' hyperthyroidism that later progressed to Graves' ophthalmopathy. Sequencing used blood. The V and J genes are TRBV6-2 or TRBV6-3 and TRBJ1-5, with a tentative D call TRBD1 (5 bases). CDR3 sequence: CASSYPGLPIYQPQHF. CDR3 DNA sequence: TGTGCCAGCAGTTATCCGGGACTTCCTATATATCAGCCCCAGCATTTT.